The 16 T cell receptor beta chains in this list originate from one sample, sequenced in a study of identical twins. One entry per CDR3 protein, called by TCRdb with MiXCR from the 5' RACE reads. The sample lists about 690,000 distinct CDR3 sequences, approximately 22% occurring once. The data were also submitted as part of a second study, on T cells expressing NK-cell markers.

Sequenced material: PBMCs. The receptor set was obtained from a woman aged 18-30 years in good health.

The chain joins TRBV29-1 to TRBJ1-5; unclear D gene. Germline values: CDR1 SQVTM, CDR2 ANQGSEA. The CDR3 is 13 amino acids. Trimming stripped 4 bases from V and 7 bases from J, with 14 bases between. The CDR3 nucleotides are TGCAGCGTTGGGCAGACCATCGGCCAGCCCCAGCATTTT. Translation: CSVGQTIGQPQHF.

This clonotype showed up many times. The chain has TRBV24-1 and TRBJ2-7; D unresolved. The CDR3 totals 11 residues. V lost 8 bases to trimming and J lost 2 bases, with 6 bases between them. Germline lookup yields CDR1 KGHDR and CDR2 SFDVKD. In DNA, the CDR3 is TGTGCCACCAACGGAACCTACGAGCAGTACTTC. This sequence encodes CATNGTYEQYF.

The V call is TRBV12-3 or TRBV12-4, the J call TRBJ2-5, with 12 bases lining up with TRBD2. Trimming at V came to 9 bases and at J to 5 bases, leaving 4 bases not matched to a gene. The CDR3 is 13 amino acids. The CDR3 here is CASLAGGLETQYF. In DNA form, the CDR3 reads TGTGCCAGTCTAGCGGGAGGGTTGGAGACCCAGTACTTC.

This clonotype was found a few times. The rearrangement joins TRBV12-3 or TRBV12-4 to TRBJ2-7, with D possibly matching TRBD2 (5 bases). This CDR3 has 13 amino acids. V was clipped by 5 bases and J by 5 bases, with 13 bases between them. CDR3 loop: CASSARGKHEQYF. The CDR3 coding sequence is TGTGCCAGCAGTGCCCGGGGAAAGCACGAGCAGTACTTC.

V and J are TRBV9 and TRBJ2-1; 7 bases line up with TRBD2. The CDR3 covers 15 residues. J lost 9 bases, V lost 0 bases, and 9 bases had no gene match. Germline CDR1 and CDR2: SGDLS and YYNGEE. The CDR3 protein is CASSVATGRMGEQFF. CDR3 nucleotides: TGTGCCAGCAGCGTAGCTACCGGGAGGATGGGTGAGCAGTTCTTC.

The genes are TRBV11-2 and TRBJ2-1; TRBD1 aligns across 7 bases. The V segment lost 5 bases and the J segment 5 bases; nucleotides outside the gene matches: 9. The CDR3 is 15 residues long. Germline loops: CDR1 SGHAT, CDR2 FQNNGV. The CDR3 bases are TGTGCCAGCAGCCCGGACAGGCCCCTCAACAATGAGCAGTTCTTC. As protein: CASSPDRPLNNEQFF.

This clonotype has a handful of counts. The V call is TRBV5-1, the J call TRBJ2-7; 8 nucleotides match TRBD1. Germline loops: CDR1 SGHRS, CDR2 YFSETQ. This CDR3 contains 13 residues. J was trimmed by 7 bases and V by 2 bases; bases with no gene match: 5. For the CDR3, the DNA is TGCGCCAGCAGCTTAAGACAGGGGAGAGAGCAGTACTTC. Translated: CASSLRQGREQYF.

In its sample, this clonotype was seen many times. The rearrangement joins TRBV20-1 to TRBJ1-1; 11 bases agree with TRBD1. With V trimmed by 5 bases and J by 4 bases, 6 bases remained unmatched. The V gene's germline CDR1 is DFQATT and CDR2 SNEGSKA (reference sequence). This CDR3 has 14 amino acids. Written as DNA, the CDR3 is TGCAGTGCTTACACCGGGACAGGGGGCACTGAAGCTTTCTTT. Residues: CSAYTGTGGTEAFF.

This clonotype was found once. The chain recombines TRBV12-3 or TRBV12-4 with TRBJ2-3; 7 positions agree with TRBD2. The V gene end was trimmed by 7 bases and the J gene end by 4 bases; junction bases not matched to a gene: 14. This CDR3 is built from 16 residues. The DNA for the CDR3 is TGTGCCAGCACCCATCTAGCGGCCTTAAGAGCAGATACGCAGTATTTT. This gives the protein CASTHLAALRADTQYF.

This clonotype turned up a few times. The chain carries TRBV5-1 and TRBJ1-2; D is unclear. CDR3 length: 12 amino acids. The V gene's germline CDR1 is SGHRS and CDR2 YFSETQ. Trimming left V 8 bases short and J 4 bases short, with 12 bases between. This CDR3 reads CASQDGFYGYTF. The CDR3 nucleotides are TGCGCCAGTCAGGACGGATTCTATGGCTACACCTTC.

The chain recombines TRBV15 with TRBJ2-7; TRBD2 aligns across 8 bases. The V gene's germline CDR1 is LNHNV and CDR2 YYDKDF (reference sequence). J lost 4 bases, V lost 4 bases, and 9 bases had no gene match. The CDR3 extends over 15 amino acids. CDR3 sequence: CATSTQAGAPYEQYF. The CDR3 coding sequence is TGTGCCACCAGCACTCAAGCGGGAGCCCCATACGAGCAGTACTTC.

This clonotype was seen more than once but under ten times. V usage is TRBV7-8 and J usage is TRBJ1-1; 12 bases are a match to TRBD1. The CDR3 covers 18 residues. The J segment lost 0 bases and the V segment lost 5 bases, leaving 10 bases of the junction unmatched. The germline V gene has CDR1 SGHVS and CDR2 FQNEAQ. The DNA of the CDR3 is TGTGCCAGCAGCACAACTCACGGGACAGGGGGCCTGAACACTGAAGCTTTCTTT. It yields the protein CASSTTHGTGGLNTEAFF.

This clonotype was picked up a small number of times. The chain recombines TRBV24-1 with TRBJ2-7; 9 nucleotides line up with TRBD1. V lost 2 bases and J lost 5; bases outside the gene matches: 6. The CDR3 length is 15 residues. Germline CDR1 KGHDR, CDR2 SFDVKD. The CDR3 spells CATSDSRTGDHEQYF. CDR3 nucleotide sequence: TGTGCCACCAGTGATTCAAGGACAGGGGACCACGAGCAGTACTTC.

CDR3 loop: CASSVDFGQGNQPLHF. The CDR3 DNA reads TGTGCCAGCAGCGTAGACTTTGGACAGGGGAATCAACCCCTCCACTTT. The chain joins TRBV9 to TRBJ1-6, with TRBD1 matching over 9 bases. Germline V lookup: CDR1 SGDLS, CDR2 YYNGEE. The CDR3 runs to 16 residues. The ends lost 0 bases at V and 12 bases at J; junction bases unmatched: 10.

At least ten counts were recorded for this clonotype. The chain recombines TRBV12-3 or TRBV12-4 with TRBJ2-7; perhaps TRBD2 as D (6 bases). V lost 4 bases and J lost 2, with 9 bases in between. The CDR3 sequence is 13 residues long. This CDR3 is CASSSRLAYEQYF. In nucleotides, the CDR3 is TGTGCCAGCAGTTCAAGACTAGCCTACGAGCAGTACTTC.

The chain is built from TRBV5-1 and TRBJ2-2; D may be TRBD2 (6 bases). V was shortened by 4 bases and J by 2 bases, with 12 bases between the two germline ends. CDR3 length equals 15 residues. Germline CDR1 is SGHRS and CDR2 is YFSETQ. CDR3 residues: CASSRRTTNTGELFF. CDR3 nucleotides: TGCGCCAGCAGCCGGCGGACTACTAACACCGGGGAGCTGTTTTTT.